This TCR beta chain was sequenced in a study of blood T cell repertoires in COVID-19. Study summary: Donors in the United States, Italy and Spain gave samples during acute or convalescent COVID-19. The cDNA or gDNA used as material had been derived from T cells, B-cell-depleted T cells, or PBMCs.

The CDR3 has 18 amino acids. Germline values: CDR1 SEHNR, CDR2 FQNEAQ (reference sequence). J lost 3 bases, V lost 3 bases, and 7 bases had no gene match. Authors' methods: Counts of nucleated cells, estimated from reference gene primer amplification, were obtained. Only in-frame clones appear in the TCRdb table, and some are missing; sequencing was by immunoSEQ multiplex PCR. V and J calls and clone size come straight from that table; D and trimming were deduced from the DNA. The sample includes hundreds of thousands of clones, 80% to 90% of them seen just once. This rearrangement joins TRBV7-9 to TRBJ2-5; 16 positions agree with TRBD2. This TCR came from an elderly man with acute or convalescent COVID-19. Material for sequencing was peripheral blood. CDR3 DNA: TGTGCCAGCAGCTTGGGACTAGCGGGAGGGCCGGAAAAAGAGACCCAGTACTTC. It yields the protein CASSLGLAGGPEKETQYF.